Presented here are 18 T cell receptor beta chains from one specimen sequenced in a study of T cell responses to AZD1222 COVID-19 vaccine. Method: immunoSEQ multiplex PCR; TCRdb's copy keeps in-frame clones and lacks some. The sample has more than 95,000 clones, about 88% seen once. This material consisted of peripheral blood, taken on day 0 of AZD1222 vaccination. These receptors were obtained from an adult in good health.

The genes are TRBV19 and TRBJ1-1, with D hard to call. The germline V gene encodes CDR1 LNHDA and CDR2 SQIVND (reference sequence). There are 15 residues in the CDR3. The ends were cut back, 6 bases at V and 2 bases at J, with 16 bases in the middle. CDR3 in DNA: TGTGCCAGTAGACTTTCGGGCAGATATAACACTGAAGCTTTCTTT. Translating gives CASRLSGRYNTEAFF. Based on the CDR3 plus reference TRBV19 and TRBJ1-1, the full variable domain is DGGITQSPKYLFRKEGQNVTLSCEQNLNHDAMYWYRQDPGQGLRLIYYSQIVNDFQKGDIAEGYSVSREKKESFPLTVTSAQKNPTAFYLCASRLSGRYNTEAFFGQGTRLTVV.

The chain links TRBV19 to TRBJ1-1, with a tentative D call TRBD1 (6 bases). V lost 0 bases to trimming and J lost 0 bases, with 11 bases between them. The V gene's germline CDR1 is LNHDA and CDR2 SQIVND (reference sequence). The CDR3 totals 16 residues. This CDR3 reads CASSIDRGGVNTEAFF. CDR3 nucleotide sequence: TGTGCCAGTAGTATAGATCGAGGGGGAGTGAACACTGAAGCTTTCTTT.

In this sample, this clone turned up a few times. The chain links TRBV7-9 to TRBJ2-7; 7 bases map to TRBD1. The CDR3 spans 16 residues. The junction had 10 bases not matched to a gene; V was cut back by 0 bases and J by 5 bases. The germline CDR1 and CDR2 sequences are SEHNR and FQNEAQ (reference sequence). This chain's CDR3 is CASSLAEGQDRDEQYF. Here the CDR3 DNA reads TGTGCCAGCAGCTTAGCCGAAGGACAGGATCGGGACGAGCAGTACTTC.

The chain links TRBV2 to TRBJ2-7; 12 bases line up with TRBD2. J lost 2 bases, V lost 6 bases, and 8 bases had no gene match. Looked up from germline, CDR1 is SNHLY and CDR2 is FYNNEI. This CDR3 has 16 amino acids. For the CDR3, the DNA is TGTGCCAGCAGGGATACTAGCGGGAGGAGGGCCTACGAGCAGTACTTC. Its translation: CASRDTSGRRAYEQYF.

This chain joins TRBV27 and TRBJ2-3; TRBD2 matches at 11 bases. Per the germline V gene, CDR1 is MNHEY and CDR2 is SMNVEV (reference sequence). The CDR3 is made up of 14 amino acids. Germline trimming cut 6 bases from V and 4 bases from J; bases unmatched to any gene: 3. The CDR3 protein is CASRRTSGPDTQYF. CDR3 DNA sequence: TGTGCCAGCAGGCGGACTAGCGGGCCAGATACGCAGTATTTT.

The gene calls are TRBV24-1 and TRBJ1-5; maybe TRBD1 (5 bases). The germline CDR1 and CDR2 sequences are KGHDR and SFDVKD. Trimming cost V 2 bases and J 7 bases, with 8 bases left between them. This CDR3 is built from 13 residues. CDR3 nucleotides: TGTGCCACCAGTGATTCAGGGCCCCAGCCCCAGCATTTT. Translated: CATSDSGPQPQHF.

Only one count was recorded for this clone. This sequence joins TRBV19 and TRBJ1-5; D ambiguous. CDR1 is LNHDA, CDR2 SQIVND, per germline (reference sequence). The germline V and J ends were trimmed by 3 bases and 4 bases, with 7 bases remaining between them. CDR3 length: 13 residues. CDR3 DNA: TGTGCCAGTAGTATCTCCCCAAATCAGCCCCAGCATTTT. Residues: CASSISPNQPQHF.

The rearrangement links TRBV3-1 (or the pseudogene TRBV3-2) to TRBJ1-2; TRBD1 might be the D (5 bases). Germline assignment: CDR1 LGHDT and CDR2 YNNKEL (reference sequence). This CDR3 has 13 amino acids. The V gene lost 4 bases and the J gene lost 3 bases, with 9 bases spanning the gap. The CDR3 loop reads CASSLGTDYGYTF. The CDR3 nucleotides are TGTGCCAGCAGCCTGGGGACGGACTATGGCTACACCTTC.

This rearrangement joins TRBV7-9 to TRBJ1-1; D is unclear. With 8 bases removed from V and 2 bases from J, the gap between germline ends came to 15 bases. CDR1 SEHNR and CDR2 FQNEAQ come from the germline V gene (reference sequence). CDR3 length: 14 amino acids. The CDR3 loop is CASSAGRSNTEAFF. The DNA of the CDR3 is TGTGCCAGCTCGGCCGGGAGGAGCAACACTGAAGCTTTCTTT.

The chain combines TRBV29-1 with TRBJ2-3, with a weak D call TRBD1 (6 bases). This CDR3 contains 13 residues. V shed 7 bases and J shed 4 bases, with 15 bases lying between them. The germline gives CDR1 SQVTM, CDR2 ANQGSEA. The CDR3, as DNA: TGCAGCGCCCCCCTTACAGGGTCAGATACGCAGTATTTT. Its translation is CSAPLTGSDTQYF.

The rearrangement links TRBV27 to TRBJ2-2; D not certain. V was pared by 3 bases and J by 6 bases, with 5 bases between. The germline V gene encodes CDR1 MNHEY and CDR2 SMNVEV (reference sequence). This CDR3 is 12 amino acids long. CDR3 loop: CASSFKPGELFF. CDR3 sequence (DNA): TGTGCCAGCAGTTTTAAACCCGGGGAGCTGTTTTTT.

J is TRBJ1-4 and V is TRBV5-1, with 7 bases aligning to TRBD1. Per germline, CDR1 SGHRS and CDR2 YFSETQ. V lost 4 bases to trimming and J lost 4 bases; unmatched junction nucleotides: 7. CDR3 length equals 15 residues. This CDR3 is CASSHRGLGNEKLFF. The CDR3 bases are TGCGCCAGCAGCCACAGGGGATTAGGTAATGAAAAACTGTTTTTT.

This chain links TRBV27 with TRBJ1-1; D remains ambiguous. V was cut by 4 bases and J by 3 bases, with 6 bases left in between. Germline lookup yields CDR1 MNHEY and CDR2 SMNVEV (reference sequence). The CDR3 runs to 12 residues. DNA of the CDR3: TGTGCCAGCAGTTCCCAGTACACTGAAGCTTTCTTT. It encodes CASSSQYTEAFF.

The CDR3 DNA reads as TGTGCCAGCAGCTCGAGAAGGGGGCTAGATTCACCCCTCCACTTT. It is translated as CASSSRRGLDSPLHF. The chain recombines TRBV11-3 with TRBJ1-6, with TRBD1 matching over 7 bases. CDR1 SGHNT and CDR2 YENEEA come from the germline V gene. The CDR3 is 15 amino acids. V shed 4 bases, J shed 8 bases, and the junction held 8 bases outside the gene matches.

V is TRBV6-5 and J is TRBJ2-7; the match to TRBD1 covers 7 bases. The CDR3 runs 13 residues. J gave up 5 bases and V 7 bases, and 8 bases lay outside the gene matches. Germline V gene data show CDR1 as MNHEY and CDR2 as SVGAGI. Here the CDR3 DNA reads TGTGCCAGCAAACGACAGGGTAGCGACGAGCAGTACTTC. Its protein is CASKRQGSDEQYF.

This clone came up once. J is TRBJ1-2 and V is TRBV24-1; D is unclear. The germline V gene encodes CDR1 KGHDR and CDR2 SFDVKD. The CDR3 covers 14 residues. V lost 2 bases to trimming and J lost 6 bases, with 12 bases between them. The CDR3 bases are TGTGCCACCAGTGATTCCGGCGCGTGGGATGGCTACACCTTC. Its protein is CATSDSGAWDGYTF.

The chain joins TRBV6-4 to TRBJ1-6, with 8 bases matching TRBD1. V lost 7 bases, J lost 7 bases, and 12 bases stayed unmatched. CDR1 is MRHNA and CDR2 is SNTAGT in the germline V gene. The CDR3 sequence is 16 residues long. CDR3 region: CASIRTGRGSNSPLHF. CDR3 nucleotides: TGTGCCAGCATCCGGACAGGGAGGGGGTCCAATTCACCCCTCCACTTT.

The chain's CDR3 is CSVEGGYGYGYTF. As DNA, the CDR3 is TGCAGCGTTGAAGGGGGGTACGGCTATGGCTACACCTTC. The gene calls are TRBV29-1 and TRBJ1-2, with TRBD1 as a possible D gene (5 bases). V lost 1 base and J lost 4, with 10 bases in between. CDR1 SQVTM and CDR2 ANQGSEA come from the germline V gene. The CDR3 spans 13 residues.